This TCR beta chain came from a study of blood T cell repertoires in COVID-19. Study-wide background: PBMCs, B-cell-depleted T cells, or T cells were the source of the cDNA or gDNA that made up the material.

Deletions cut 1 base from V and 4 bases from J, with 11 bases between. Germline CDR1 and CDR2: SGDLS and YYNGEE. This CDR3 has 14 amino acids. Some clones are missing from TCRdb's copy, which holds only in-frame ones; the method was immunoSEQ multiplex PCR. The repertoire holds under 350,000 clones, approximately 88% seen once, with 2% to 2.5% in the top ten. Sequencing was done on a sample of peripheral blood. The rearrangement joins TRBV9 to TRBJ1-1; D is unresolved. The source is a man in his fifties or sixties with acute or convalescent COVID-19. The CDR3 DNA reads TGTGCCAGCAGCGTATTAGTTAGTGGCACTGAAGCTTTCTTT. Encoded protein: CASSVLVSGTEAFF.